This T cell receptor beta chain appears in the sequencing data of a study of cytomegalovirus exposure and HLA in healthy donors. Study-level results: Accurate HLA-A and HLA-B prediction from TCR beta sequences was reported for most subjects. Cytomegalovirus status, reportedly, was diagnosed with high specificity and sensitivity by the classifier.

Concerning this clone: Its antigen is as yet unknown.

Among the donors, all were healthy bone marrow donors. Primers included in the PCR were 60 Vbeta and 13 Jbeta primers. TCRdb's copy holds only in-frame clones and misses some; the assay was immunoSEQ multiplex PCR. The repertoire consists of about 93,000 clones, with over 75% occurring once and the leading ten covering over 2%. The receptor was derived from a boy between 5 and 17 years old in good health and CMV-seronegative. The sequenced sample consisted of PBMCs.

For the CDR3, the DNA is TGTGCCAGCAGGGCACAGGGCTCCATCTACGAGCAGTACTTC. Its translation is CASRAQGSIYEQYF. This chain uses TRBV6-5 with TRBJ2-5; TRBD1 might be the D (6 bases). The last part of the DNA fits TRBJ2-7 better; the J call may be wrong. This CDR3 comprises 14 residues. The germline V gene has CDR1 MNHEY and CDR2 SVGAGI.